This TCR beta chain stems from a study of blood T cell repertoires in COVID-19 (dated by TCRdb to 2019 to 2021). For the study in its entirety: The collaborator samples originated in the United States, Italy and Spain and spanned the acute and convalescent phases of COVID-19. The material from the prospective study consisted of cDNA or gDNA derived from T cells, B-cell-depleted T cells, or PBMCs. Deeply sampled blood TCRbeta repertoires from subjects exposed to, actively infected with, or recovered from COVID-19 were included in the dataset. The repertoires were made available in a free public database intended to serve as a resource for research on the immune response to SARS-CoV-2. The samples were drawn from the first 160 participants of the ongoing ImmuneRACE study and from 950 to 1,500 subjects provided by 6 global collaborators. Sample metadata almost always included a de-identified subject ID, COVID-19 status, age in years and sex. HLA class I and class II types, where available, came from metadata supplied by the sample provider rather than from assay-based typing. Here is what the overall study found, with its caveats: How much clinical and demographic metadata was included differed by source and by participant, and the metadata was provided uncurated.

The collaborating institutions used their own protocols to collect whole blood in K2EDTA tubes. For TCRbeta analysis, collaborators shipped samples as frozen whole blood, isolated PBMCs, or DNA extracted from either of those sample types. Note on this clone: The antigen it recognizes is unknown. No much larger clonotype is one base removed from it; base qualities were not supplied.

Reading the germline V gene gives CDR1 KGHDR and CDR2 SFDVKD. Counted from cysteine to phenylalanine, this CDR3 has 15 amino acids. Just CDR3 DNA is preserved here, 45 bases in frame from base 1. The trim is 4 bases for V and 3 bases for J, with a gap of 13 bases between the germline ends. TCRbeta CDR3 regions were amplified from genomic DNA by means of the immunoSEQ Assay, a bias-controlled multiplex PCR. The paper's processing steps were these. The number of nucleated cells in each sample was estimated from the amplification of reference gene primers within the assay. To quantify the absolute abundance of each unique TCRbeta CDR3 rearrangement, sequence reads were collapsed and filtered. For each sample, productive Simpson clonality was calculated as the square root of Simpson's diversity index across productive rearrangements. TCRdb obtained this table from immuneACCESS and retained in-frame rearrangements with V and J assigned. These tables miss some clones; where compared with another copy, unresolved V genes account for less than half of the shortfall, and the remainder is unexplained. V, J and clone size are those of that table, while D and trimming were read from the DNA. Across this sample there are some 150,000 clones, with roughly 76% seen only once. The ten top clones hold 7% to 9% of the sample.

Sequenced input: peripheral blood. The rearrangement joined TRBV24-1 to TRBJ2-3; the D gene identity is not certain. This receptor was obtained from a human donor with acute or convalescent COVID-19. The donor label of this sample is uncertain. The CDR3 region reads CATSDRFRGTDTQYF. The nucleotide sequence reads TGTGCCACCAGTGACCGGTTTAGAGGTACAGATACGCAGTATTTT.